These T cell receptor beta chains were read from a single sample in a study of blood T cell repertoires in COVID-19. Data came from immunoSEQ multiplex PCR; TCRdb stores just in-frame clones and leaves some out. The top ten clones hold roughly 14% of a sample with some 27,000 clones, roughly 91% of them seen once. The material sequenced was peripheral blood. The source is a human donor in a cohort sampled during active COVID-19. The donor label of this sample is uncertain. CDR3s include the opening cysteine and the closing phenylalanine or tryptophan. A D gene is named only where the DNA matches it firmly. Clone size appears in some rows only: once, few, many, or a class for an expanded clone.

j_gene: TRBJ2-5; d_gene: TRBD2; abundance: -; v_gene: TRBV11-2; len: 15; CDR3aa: CASSLSGGRRETQYF; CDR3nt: TGTGCCAGCAGCTTGAGCGGGGGTCGAAGGGAGACCCAGTACTTC
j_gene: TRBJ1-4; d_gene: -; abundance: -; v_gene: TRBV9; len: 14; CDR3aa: CASSVASTNEKLFF; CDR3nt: TGTGCCAGCAGCGTAGCTTCTACTAATGAAAAACTGTTTTTT
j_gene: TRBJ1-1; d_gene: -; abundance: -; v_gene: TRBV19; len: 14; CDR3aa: CASRYREGNTEAFF; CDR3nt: TGTGCCAGTAGGTACAGGGAGGGGAACACTGAAGCTTTCTTT
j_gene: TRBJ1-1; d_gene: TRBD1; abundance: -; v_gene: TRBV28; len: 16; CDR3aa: CASSSGTGGGFTEAFF; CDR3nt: TGTGCCAGCAGTTCCGGGACAGGGGGCGGATTCACTGAAGCTTTCTTT
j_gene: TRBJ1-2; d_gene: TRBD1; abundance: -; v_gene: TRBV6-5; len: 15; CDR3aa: CASSSSRDSFYGYTF; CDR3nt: TGTGCCAGCAGTTCTTCCCGGGACAGTTTCTATGGCTACACCTTC
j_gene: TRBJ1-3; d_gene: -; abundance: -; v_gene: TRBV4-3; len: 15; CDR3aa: CASSQGSGSGNTIYF; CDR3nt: TGCGCCAGCAGCCAAGGTTCAGGCTCTGGAAACACCATATATTTT
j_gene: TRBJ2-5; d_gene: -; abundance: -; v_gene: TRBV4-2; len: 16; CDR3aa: CASSQERGGSGETQYF; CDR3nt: TGTGCCAGCAGCCAAGAAAGGGGCGGCAGCGGGGAGACCCAGTACTTC
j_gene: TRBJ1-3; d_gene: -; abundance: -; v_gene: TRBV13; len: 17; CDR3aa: CASSYYMDSGFGNTIYF; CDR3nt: TGTGCCAGCAGCTATTACATGGACAGCGGATTTGGAAACACCATATATTTT
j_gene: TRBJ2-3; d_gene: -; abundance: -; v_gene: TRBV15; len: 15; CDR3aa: CATSRVGSIADTQYF; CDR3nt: TGTGCCACCAGCAGAGTTGGTAGTATCGCAGATACGCAGTATTTT
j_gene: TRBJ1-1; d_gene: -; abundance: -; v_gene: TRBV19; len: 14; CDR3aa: CASSPKPSGTEAFF; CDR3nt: TGTGCCAGTAGCCCCAAACCCAGCGGGACTGAAGCTTTCTTT
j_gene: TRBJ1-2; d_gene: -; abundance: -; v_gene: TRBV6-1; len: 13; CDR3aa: CASSEGTAYGYTF; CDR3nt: TGTGCCAGCAGTGAAGGTACAGCCTATGGCTACACCTTC
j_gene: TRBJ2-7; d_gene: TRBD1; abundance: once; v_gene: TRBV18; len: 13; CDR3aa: CASSPDRVGEQYF; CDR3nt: TGTGCCAGCTCACCCGACAGGGTCGGCGAGCAGTACTTC
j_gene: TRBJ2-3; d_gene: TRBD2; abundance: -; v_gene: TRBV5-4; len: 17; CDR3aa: CASSSSGRLSSTDTQYF; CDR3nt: TGTGCCAGCAGCTCGTCCGGGAGGCTATCTAGCACAGATACGCAGTATTTT
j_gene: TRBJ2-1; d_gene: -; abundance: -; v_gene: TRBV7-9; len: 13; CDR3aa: CASSDKGPNEQFF; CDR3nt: TGTGCCAGCAGCGACAAGGGGCCCAATGAGCAGTTCTTC
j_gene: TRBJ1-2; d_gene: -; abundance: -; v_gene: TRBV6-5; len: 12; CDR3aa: CASRLINYGYTF; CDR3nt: TGTGCCAGCAGGTTAATTAACTATGGCTACACCTTC
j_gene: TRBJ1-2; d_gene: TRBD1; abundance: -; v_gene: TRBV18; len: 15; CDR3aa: CASSPSGGQGDGYTF; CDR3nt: TGTGCCAGCTCGCCTTCGGGGGGACAGGGTGATGGCTACACCTTC
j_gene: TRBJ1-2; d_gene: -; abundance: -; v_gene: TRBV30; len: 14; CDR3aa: CAWSVTGAASGYTF; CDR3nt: TGTGCCTGGAGTGTTACTGGGGCAGCGAGCGGCTACACCTTC
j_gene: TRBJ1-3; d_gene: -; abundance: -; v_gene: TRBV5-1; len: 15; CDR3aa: CASSLDAGAGNTIYF; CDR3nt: TGCGCCAGCAGCTTGGATGCAGGGGCTGGAAACACCATATATTTT
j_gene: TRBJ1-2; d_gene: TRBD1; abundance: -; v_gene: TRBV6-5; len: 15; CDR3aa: CASRGQDRGQYGYTF; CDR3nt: TGTGCCAGCAGAGGACAGGACAGGGGGCAATATGGCTACACCTTC
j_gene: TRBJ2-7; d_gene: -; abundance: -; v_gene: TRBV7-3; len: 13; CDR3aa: CASSDGGLGEQYF; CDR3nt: TGTGCCAGCAGCGACGGGGGGCTTGGCGAGCAGTACTTC
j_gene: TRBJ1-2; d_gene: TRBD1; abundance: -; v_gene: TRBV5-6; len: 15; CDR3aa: CASSSEHRGFYGYTF; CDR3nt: TGTGCCAGCAGCTCGGAACACAGGGGCTTCTATGGCTACACCTTC
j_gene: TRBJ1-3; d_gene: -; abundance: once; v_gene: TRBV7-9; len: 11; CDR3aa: CASSPGDTIYF; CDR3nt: TGTGCCAGCAGCCCCGGGGACACCATATATTTT
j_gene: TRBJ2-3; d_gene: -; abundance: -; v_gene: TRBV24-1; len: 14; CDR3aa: CATSDAGSKDTQYF; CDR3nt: TGTGCCACCAGTGATGCGGGGTCGAAAGATACGCAGTATTTT
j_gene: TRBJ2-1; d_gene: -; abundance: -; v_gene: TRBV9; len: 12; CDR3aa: CASNTGGAQQFF; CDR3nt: TGTGCCAGCAACACAGGAGGGGCCCAGCAGTTCTTC
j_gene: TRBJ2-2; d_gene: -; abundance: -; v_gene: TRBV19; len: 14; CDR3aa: CASSTSRSTGELFF; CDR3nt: TGTGCCAGTAGTACTTCTAGGAGCACCGGGGAGCTGTTTTTT
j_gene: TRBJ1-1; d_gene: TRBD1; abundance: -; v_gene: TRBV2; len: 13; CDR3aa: CASRGQDNTEAFF; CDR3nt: TGTGCCAGCAGGGGACAGGACAACACTGAAGCTTTCTTT
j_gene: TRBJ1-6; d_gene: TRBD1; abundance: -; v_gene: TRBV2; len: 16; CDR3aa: CASSRPGQEEGSPLHF; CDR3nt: TGTGCCAGCAGTCGGCCGGGACAGGAAGAAGGTTCACCCCTCCACTTT
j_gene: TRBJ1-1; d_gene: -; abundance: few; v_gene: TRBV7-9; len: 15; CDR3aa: CASSSRTDINTEAFF; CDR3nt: TGTGCCAGCAGCTCCCGGACAGATATTAACACTGAAGCTTTCTTT
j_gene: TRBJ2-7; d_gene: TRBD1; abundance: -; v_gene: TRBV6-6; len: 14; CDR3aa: CASSYVRGPYEQYF; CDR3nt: TGTGCCAGCAGTTATGTCAGGGGGCCTTACGAGCAGTACTTC
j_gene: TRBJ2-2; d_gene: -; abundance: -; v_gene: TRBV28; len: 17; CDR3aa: CASSPHYRDFRTGELFF; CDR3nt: TGTGCCAGCAGTCCCCACTACCGGGACTTTCGCACCGGGGAGCTGTTTTTT
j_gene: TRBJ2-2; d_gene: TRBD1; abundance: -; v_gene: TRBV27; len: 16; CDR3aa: CASSQVDRGKAGELFF; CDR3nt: TGTGCCAGCAGTCAAGTTGACAGGGGGAAGGCCGGGGAGCTGTTTTTT
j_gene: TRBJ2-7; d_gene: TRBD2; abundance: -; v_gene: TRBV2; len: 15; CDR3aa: CASSELAEKSYEQYF; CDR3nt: TGTGCCAGCAGTGAACTAGCGGAAAAATCCTACGAGCAGTACTTC
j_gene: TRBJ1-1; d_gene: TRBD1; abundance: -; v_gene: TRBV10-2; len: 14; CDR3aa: CASQTDRRNTEAFF; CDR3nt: TGCGCCAGCCAGACGGACAGGAGGAACACTGAAGCTTTCTTT
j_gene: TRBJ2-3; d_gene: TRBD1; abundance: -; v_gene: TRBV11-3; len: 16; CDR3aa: CASSTQTGGLADTQYF; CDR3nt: TGTGCCAGCAGCACGCAGACAGGGGGCTTGGCAGATACGCAGTATTTT
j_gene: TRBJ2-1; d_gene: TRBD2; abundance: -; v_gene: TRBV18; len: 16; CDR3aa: CASSRPQAGGYNEQFF; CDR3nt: TGTGCCAGCTCTCGACCGCAAGCGGGGGGGTACAATGAGCAGTTCTTC
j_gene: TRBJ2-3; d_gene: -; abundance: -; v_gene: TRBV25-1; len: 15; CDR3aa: CASSVTGMWPDTQYF; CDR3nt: TGTGCCAGCAGTGTAACAGGGATGTGGCCAGATACGCAGTATTTT
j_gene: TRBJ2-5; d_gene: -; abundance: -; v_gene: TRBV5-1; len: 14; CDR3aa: CASSTGTGGETQYF; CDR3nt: TGCGCCAGCAGCACAGGGACGGGTGGAGAGACCCAGTACTTC
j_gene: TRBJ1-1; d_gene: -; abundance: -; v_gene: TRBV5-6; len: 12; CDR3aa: CASSGQYTEAFF; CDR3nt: TGTGCCAGCAGCGGACAATACACTGAAGCTTTCTTT
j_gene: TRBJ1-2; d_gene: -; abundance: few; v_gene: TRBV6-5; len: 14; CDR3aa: CASTPRKGLTGYTF; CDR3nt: TGTGCCAGCACCCCTCGTAAGGGACTCACGGGCTACACCTTC
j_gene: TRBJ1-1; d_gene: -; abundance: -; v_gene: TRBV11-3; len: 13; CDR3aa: CASSSGDHTEAFF; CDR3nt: TGTGCCAGCAGCTCAGGCGACCACACTGAAGCTTTCTTT
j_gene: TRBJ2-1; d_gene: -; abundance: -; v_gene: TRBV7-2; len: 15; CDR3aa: CASSLQGGLYNEQFF; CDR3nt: TGTGCCAGCAGCTTACAGGGGGGACTCTACAATGAGCAGTTCTTC
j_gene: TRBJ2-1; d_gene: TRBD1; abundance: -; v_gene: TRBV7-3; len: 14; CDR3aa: CASSSGQYGNEQFF; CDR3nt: TGTGCCAGCAGCTCGGGACAGTATGGCAATGAGCAGTTCTTC
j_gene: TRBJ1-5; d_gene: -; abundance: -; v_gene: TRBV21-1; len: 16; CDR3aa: CAITVDRIFDNQPQHF; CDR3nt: TGTGCCATCACCGTGGACAGGATATTCGACAATCAGCCCCAGCATTTT
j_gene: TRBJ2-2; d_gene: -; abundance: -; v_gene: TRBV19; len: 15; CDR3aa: CASKGASIDSGELFF; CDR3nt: TGTGCCAGTAAAGGGGCGAGTATCGACTCCGGGGAGCTGTTTTTT
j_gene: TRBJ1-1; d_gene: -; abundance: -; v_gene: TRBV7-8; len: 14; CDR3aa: CASSFGRGNTEAFF; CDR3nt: TGTGCCAGCAGCTTCGGGAGAGGGAACACTGAAGCTTTCTTT
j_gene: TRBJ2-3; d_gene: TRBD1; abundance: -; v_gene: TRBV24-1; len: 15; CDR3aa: CATSQGVGITDTQYF; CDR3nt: TGTGCCACCAGTCAGGGGGTTGGGATCACAGATACGCAGTATTTT
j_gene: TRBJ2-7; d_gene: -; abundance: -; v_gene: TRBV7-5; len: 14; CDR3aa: CARSLPGQTYEQYF; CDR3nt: TGTGCCAGAAGCCTCCCGGGACAGACCTACGAGCAGTACTTC